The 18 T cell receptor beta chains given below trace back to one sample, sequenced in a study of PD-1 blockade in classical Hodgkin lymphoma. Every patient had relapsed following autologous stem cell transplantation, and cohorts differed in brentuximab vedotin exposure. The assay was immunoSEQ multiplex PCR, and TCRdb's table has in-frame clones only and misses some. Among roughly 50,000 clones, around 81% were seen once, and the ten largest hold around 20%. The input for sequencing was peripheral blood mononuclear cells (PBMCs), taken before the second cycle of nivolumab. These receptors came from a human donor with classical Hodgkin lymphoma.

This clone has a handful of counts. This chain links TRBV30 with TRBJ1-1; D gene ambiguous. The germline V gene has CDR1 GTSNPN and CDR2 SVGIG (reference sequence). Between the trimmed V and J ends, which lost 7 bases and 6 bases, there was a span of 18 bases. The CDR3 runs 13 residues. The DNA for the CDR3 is TGTGCCTTGTCGCGCTTGGGTTCCCCTGAAGCTTTCTTT. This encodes CALSRLGSPEAFF.

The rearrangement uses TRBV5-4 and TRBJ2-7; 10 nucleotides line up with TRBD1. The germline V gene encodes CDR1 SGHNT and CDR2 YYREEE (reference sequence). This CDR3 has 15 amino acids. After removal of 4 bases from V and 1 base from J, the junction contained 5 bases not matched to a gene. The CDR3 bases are TGTGCCAGCAGCGGGACAGGGGATCGTTCCTACGAGCAGTACTTC. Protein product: CASSGTGDRSYEQYF.

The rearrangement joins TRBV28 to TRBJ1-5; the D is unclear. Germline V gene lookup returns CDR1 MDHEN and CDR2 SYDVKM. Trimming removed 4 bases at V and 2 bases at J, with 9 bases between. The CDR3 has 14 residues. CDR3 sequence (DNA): TGTGCCAGCAGTTCCGGGGTTGGCAATCAGCCCCAGCATTTT. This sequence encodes CASSSGVGNQPQHF.

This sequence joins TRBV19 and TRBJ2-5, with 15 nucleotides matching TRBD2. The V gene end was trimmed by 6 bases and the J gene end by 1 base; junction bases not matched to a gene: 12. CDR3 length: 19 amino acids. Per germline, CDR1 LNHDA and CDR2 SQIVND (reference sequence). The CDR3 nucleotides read TGTGCCAGTAGCTCTTCGGCCGGGACTAGCGGGGGGATCCAAGAGACCCAGTACTTC. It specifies CASSSSAGTSGGIQETQYF.

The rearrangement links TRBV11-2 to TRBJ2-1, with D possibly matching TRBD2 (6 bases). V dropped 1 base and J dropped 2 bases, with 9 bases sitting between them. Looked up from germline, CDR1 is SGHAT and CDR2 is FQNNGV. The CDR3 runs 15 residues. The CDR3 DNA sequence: TGTGCCAGCAGCTTAGCGGGCGGGGCCTACAATGAGCAGTTCTTC. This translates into CASSLAGGAYNEQFF.

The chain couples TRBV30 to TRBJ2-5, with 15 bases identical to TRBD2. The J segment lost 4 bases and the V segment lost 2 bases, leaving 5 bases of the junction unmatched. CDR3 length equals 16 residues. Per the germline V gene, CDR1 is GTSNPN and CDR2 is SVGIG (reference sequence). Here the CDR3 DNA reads TGTGCCTGGAGTCTGGGACTAGCGGGGGGCTTAGAGACCCAGTACTTC. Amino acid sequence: CAWSLGLAGGLETQYF.

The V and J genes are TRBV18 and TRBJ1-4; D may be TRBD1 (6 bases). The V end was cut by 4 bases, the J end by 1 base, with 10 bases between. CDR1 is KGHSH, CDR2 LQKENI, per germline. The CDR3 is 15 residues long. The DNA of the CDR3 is TGTGCCAGCTCACTTAAACAGGGAACTAATGAAAAACTGTTTTTT. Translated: CASSLKQGTNEKLFF.

Here the CDR3 DNA reads TGTGCCAGCAGCTTAGAGAGCGGGGGGGCGAAGAATGAGCAGTTCTTC. It specifies CASSLESGGAKNEQFF. The J gene is TRBJ2-1, the V gene TRBV7-9; 10 bases fit TRBD2. Trimming cost V 1 base and J 7 bases; bases outside gene matches: 7. This CDR3 has 16 amino acids. The germline V gene has CDR1 SEHNR and CDR2 FQNEAQ (reference sequence).

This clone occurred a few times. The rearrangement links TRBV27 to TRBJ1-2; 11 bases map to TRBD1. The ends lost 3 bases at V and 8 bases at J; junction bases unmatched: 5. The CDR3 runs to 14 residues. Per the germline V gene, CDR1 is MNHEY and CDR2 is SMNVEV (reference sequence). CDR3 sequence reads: CASSLRTGGNGYTF. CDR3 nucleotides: TGTGCCAGCAGTTTGAGGACAGGGGGCAACGGCTACACCTTC.

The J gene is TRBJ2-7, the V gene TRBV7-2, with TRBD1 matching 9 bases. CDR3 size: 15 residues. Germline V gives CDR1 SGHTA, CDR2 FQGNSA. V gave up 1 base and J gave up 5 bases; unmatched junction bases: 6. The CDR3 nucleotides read TGTGCCAGCAGCTTAGATGGGACAGGGTTCGACGAGCAGTACTTC. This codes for CASSLDGTGFDEQYF.

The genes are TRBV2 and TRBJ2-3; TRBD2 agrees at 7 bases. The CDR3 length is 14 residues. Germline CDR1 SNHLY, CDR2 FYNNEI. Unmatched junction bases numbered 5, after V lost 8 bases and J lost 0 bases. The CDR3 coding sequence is TGTGCCAGCGGAGCGGGACTTAGCACAGATACGCAGTATTTT. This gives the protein CASGAGLSTDTQYF.

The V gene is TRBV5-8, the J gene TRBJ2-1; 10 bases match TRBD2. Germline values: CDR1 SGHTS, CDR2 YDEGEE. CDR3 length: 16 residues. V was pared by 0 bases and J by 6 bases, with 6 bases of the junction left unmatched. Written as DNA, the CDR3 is TGTGCCAGCAGCTTGGCTGTGGCTAGCGGGAGCAATGAGCAGTTCTTC. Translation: CASSLAVASGSNEQFF.

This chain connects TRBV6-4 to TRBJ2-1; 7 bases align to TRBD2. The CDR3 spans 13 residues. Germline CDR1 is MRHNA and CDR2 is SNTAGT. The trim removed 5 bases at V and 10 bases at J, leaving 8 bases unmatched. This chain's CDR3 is CASSWTSSEEQFF. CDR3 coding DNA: TGTGCCAGCAGTTGGACTAGTTCGGAAGAGCAGTTCTTC.

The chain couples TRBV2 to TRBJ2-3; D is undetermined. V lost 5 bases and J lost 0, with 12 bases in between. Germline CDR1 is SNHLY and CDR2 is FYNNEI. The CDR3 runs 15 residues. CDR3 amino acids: CASSSPLVSTDTQYF. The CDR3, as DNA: TGTGCCAGCAGTTCTCCCCTAGTAAGCACAGATACGCAGTATTTT.

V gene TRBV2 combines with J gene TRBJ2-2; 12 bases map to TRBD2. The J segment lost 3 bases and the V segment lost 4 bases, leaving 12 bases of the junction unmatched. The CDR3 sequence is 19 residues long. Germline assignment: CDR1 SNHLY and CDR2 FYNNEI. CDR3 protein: CASSAPRTSGKGYTGELFF. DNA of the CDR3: TGTGCCAGCAGTGCTCCACGGACTAGCGGGAAGGGTTACACCGGGGAGCTGTTTTTT.

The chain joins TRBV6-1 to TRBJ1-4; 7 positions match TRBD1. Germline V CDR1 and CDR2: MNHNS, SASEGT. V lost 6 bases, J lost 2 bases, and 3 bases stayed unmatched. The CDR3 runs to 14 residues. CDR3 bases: TGTGCCAGCAGGACAGGGTCTACTAATGAAAAACTGTTTTTT. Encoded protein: CASRTGSTNEKLFF.

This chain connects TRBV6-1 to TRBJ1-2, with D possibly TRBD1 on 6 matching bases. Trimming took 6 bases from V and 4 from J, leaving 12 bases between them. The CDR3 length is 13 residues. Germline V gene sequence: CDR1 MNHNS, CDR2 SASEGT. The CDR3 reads CASRLQGGYGYTF. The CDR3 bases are TGTGCCAGCAGGTTACAGGGCGGCTATGGCTACACCTTC.

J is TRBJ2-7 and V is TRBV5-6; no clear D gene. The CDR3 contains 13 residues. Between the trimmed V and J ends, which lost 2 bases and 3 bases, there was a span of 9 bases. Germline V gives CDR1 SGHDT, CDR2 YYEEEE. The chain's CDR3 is CASSLQSRYEQYF. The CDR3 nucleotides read TGTGCCAGCAGCTTACAGTCTCGCTACGAGCAGTACTTC.